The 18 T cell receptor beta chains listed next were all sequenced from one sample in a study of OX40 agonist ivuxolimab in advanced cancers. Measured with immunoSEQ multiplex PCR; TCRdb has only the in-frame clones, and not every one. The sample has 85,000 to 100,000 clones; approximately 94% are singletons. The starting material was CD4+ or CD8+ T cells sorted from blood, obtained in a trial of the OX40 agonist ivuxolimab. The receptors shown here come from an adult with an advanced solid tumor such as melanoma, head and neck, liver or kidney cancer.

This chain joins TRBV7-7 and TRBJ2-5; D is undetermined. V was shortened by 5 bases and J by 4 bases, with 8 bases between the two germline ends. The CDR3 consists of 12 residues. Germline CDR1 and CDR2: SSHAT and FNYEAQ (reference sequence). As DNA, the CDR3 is TGTGCCAGCAGCCCCACGGGAGAGACCCAGTACTTC. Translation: CASSPTGETQYF. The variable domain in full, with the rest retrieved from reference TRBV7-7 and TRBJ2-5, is GAGVSQSPRYKVTKRGQDVTLRCDPISSHATLYWYQQALGQGPEFLTYFNYEAQPDKSGLPSDRFSAERPEGSISTLTIQRTEQRDSAMYRCASSPTGETQYFGPGTRLLVL.

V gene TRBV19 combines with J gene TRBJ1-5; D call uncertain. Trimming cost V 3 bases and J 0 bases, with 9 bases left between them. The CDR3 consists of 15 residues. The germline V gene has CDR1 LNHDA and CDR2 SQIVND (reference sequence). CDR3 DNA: TGTGCCAGTAGTATCGGAGCGAATAGCAATCAGCCCCAGCATTTT. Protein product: CASSIGANSNQPQHF. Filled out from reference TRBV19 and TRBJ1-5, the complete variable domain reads DGGITQSPKYLFRKEGQNVTLSCEQNLNHDAMYWYRQDPGQGLRLIYYSQIVNDFQKGDIAEGYSVSREKKESFPLTVTSAQKNPTAFYLCASSIGANSNQPQHFGDGTRLSIL.

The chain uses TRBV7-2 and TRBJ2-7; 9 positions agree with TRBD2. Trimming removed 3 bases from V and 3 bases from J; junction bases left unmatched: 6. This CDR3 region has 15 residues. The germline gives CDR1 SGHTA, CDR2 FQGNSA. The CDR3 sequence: CASSLASGESYEQYF. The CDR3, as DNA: TGTGCCAGCAGCTTGGCTAGCGGGGAAAGCTACGAGCAGTACTTC.

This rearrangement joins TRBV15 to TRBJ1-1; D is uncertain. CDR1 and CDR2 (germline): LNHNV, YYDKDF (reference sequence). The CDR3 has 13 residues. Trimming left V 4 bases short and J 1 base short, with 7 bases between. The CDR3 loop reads CATSIRRNTEAFF. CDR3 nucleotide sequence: TGTGCCACCAGCATAAGGAGGAACACTGAAGCTTTCTTT. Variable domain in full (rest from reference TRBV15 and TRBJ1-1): DAMVIQNPRYQVTQFGKPVTLSCSQTLNHNVMYWYQQKSSQAPKLLFHYYDKDFNNEADTPDNFQSRRPNTSFCFLDIRSPGLGDTAMYLCATSIRRNTEAFFGQGTRLTVV.

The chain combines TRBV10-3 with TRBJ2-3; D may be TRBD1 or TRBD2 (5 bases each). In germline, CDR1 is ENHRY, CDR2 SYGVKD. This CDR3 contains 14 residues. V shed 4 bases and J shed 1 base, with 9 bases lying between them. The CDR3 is CAISAGAGTDTQYF. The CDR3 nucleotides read TGTGCCATCAGTGCCGGGGCTGGCACAGATACGCAGTATTTT.

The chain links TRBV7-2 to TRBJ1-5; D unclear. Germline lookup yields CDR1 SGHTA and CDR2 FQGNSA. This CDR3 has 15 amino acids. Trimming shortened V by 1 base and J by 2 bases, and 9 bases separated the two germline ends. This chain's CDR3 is CASSLGATGNQPQHF. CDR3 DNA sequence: TGTGCCAGCAGCTTAGGGGCAACGGGCAATCAGCCCCAGCATTTT.

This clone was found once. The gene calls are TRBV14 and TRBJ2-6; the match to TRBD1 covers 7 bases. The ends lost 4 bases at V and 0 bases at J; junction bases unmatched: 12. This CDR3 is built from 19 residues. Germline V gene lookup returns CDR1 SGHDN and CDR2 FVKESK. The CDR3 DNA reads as TGTGCCAGCAGCCTTTACCGGGACAGCCAAACCTCTGGGGCCAACGTCCTGACTTTC. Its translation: CASSLYRDSQTSGANVLTF.

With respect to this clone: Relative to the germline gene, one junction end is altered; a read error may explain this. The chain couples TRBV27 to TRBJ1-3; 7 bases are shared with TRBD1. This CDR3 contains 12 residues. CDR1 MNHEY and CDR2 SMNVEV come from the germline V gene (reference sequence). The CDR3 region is CASSFPGQSLHF. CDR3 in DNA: TGTGCCAGCAGTTTCCCGGGACAGTCCTTACATTTT.

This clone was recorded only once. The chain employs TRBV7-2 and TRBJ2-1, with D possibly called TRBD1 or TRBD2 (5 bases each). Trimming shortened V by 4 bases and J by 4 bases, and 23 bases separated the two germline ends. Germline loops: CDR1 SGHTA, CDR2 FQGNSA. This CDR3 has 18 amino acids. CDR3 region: CASSSRGLGAGSYNEQFF. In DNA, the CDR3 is TGTGCCAGCAGCTCTAGAGGGTTAGGGGCAGGCTCTTACAATGAGCAGTTCTTC.

CDR3 nucleotide sequence: TGTGCCAGCAGTTTCCACCAGGGGCGCAACCGCTCTGGGGCCAACGTCCTGACTTTC. It translates to CASSFHQGRNRSGANVLTF. The chain recombines TRBV27 with TRBJ2-6; perhaps TRBD1 as D (6 bases). V lost 3 bases and J lost 0, with 18 bases in between. Germline V gene sequence: CDR1 MNHEY, CDR2 SMNVEV (reference sequence). The CDR3 covers 19 residues.

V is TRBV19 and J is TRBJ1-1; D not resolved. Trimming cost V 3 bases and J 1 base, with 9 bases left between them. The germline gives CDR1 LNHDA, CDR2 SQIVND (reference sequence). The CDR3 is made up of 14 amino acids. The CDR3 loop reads CASSIPGGNTEAFF. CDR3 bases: TGTGCCAGTAGTATCCCCGGCGGGAACACTGAAGCTTTCTTT.

The CDR3 is CASSLRGAGADTQYF. The CDR3 nucleotides read TGTGCCAGCAGCTTAAGAGGGGCGGGGGCAGATACGCAGTATTTT. The chain links TRBV7-2 to TRBJ2-3; 7 bases line up with TRBD2. Germline-derived CDR1 and CDR2 are SGHTA and FQGNSA. Trimming at V came to 2 bases and at J to 4 bases, leaving 6 bases not matched to a gene. The CDR3 is 15 residues long.

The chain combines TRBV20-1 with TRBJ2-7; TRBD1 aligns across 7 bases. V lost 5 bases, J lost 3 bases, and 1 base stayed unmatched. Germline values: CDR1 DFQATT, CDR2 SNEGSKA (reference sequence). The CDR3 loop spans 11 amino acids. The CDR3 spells CSAGDSYEQYF. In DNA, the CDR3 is TGCAGTGCTGGGGACAGCTACGAGCAGTACTTC.

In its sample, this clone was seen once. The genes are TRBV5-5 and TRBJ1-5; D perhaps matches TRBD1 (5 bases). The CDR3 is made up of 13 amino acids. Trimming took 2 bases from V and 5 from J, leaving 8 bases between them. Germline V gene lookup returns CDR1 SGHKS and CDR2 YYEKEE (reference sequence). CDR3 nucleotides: TGTGCCAGCAGCTTACGGGGGGATCAGCCCCAGCATTTT. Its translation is CASSLRGDQPQHF.

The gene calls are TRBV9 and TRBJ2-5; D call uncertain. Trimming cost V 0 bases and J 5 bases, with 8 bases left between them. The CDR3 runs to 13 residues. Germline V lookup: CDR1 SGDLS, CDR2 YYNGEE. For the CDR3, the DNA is TGTGCCAGCAGCGTAGCTACGCGGGAGACCCAGTACTTC. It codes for CASSVATRETQYF.

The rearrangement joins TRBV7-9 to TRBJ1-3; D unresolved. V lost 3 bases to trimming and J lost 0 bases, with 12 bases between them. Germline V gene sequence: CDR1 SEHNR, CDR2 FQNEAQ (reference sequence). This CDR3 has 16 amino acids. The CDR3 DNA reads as TGTGCCAGCAGCTTGGCCCTTGGGAGCTCTGGAAACACCATATATTTT. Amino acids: CASSLALGSSGNTIYF.

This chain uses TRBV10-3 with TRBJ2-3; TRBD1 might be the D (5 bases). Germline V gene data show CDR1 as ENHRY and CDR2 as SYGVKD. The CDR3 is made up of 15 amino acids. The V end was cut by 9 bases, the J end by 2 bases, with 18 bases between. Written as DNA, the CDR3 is TGTGCCATACAATGGGGCCGCTCAAACACAGATACGCAGTATTTT. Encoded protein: CAIQWGRSNTDTQYF.

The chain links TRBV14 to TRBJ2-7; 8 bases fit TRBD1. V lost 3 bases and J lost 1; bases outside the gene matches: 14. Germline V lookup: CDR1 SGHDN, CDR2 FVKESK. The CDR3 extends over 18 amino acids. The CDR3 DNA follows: TGTGCCAGCAGCCATGGAATGGCCGGGACAGGCATATCCTACGAGCAGTACTTC. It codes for CASSHGMAGTGISYEQYF.